The clone carrying this TCR beta chain was picked up a small number of times. These data belong to a study of T cells after yellow fever vaccination. 5'RACE template switching produced TCR cDNA carrying a universal primer site and UMIs. TCRdb re-analysed the 5' RACE reads in MiXCR, keeping a single row per CDR3 protein. The table has 25,000 to 35,000 distinct CDR3 sequences, over 5.5% seen once. The TCR originated in a young man who received the YFV17D yellow fever vaccine. The source was PBMCs, either bulk or a sorted T-cell subset (CD4+, CD8+, memory, or dextramer-sorted; not recorded which), collected on the day of the yellow fever booster vaccination.

The CDR3 loop is CASSPTTSGLPREGELFF. CDR3 DNA sequence: TGTGCCAGCAGCCCAACGACTAGCGGGCTCCCTAGGGAAGGGGAGCTGTTTTTT. The chain employs TRBV7-3 and TRBJ2-2; 10 bases fit TRBD2. Germline trimming cut 5 bases from V and 8 bases from J; bases unmatched to any gene: 17. CDR3 length: 18 residues. The germline CDR1 and CDR2 sequences are SGHTA and FQGTGA.